These 19 T cell receptor beta chains came from one sample sequenced in a study of blood T cells in healthy people across ages. Then a second PCR, running roughly 7 to 11 cycles, was carried out with a sample-barcoded 5' primer and a J-beta primer mix. TCRdb re-analysed the 5' RACE reads in MiXCR, keeping a single row per CDR3 protein. This sample has around 800,000 distinct CDR3 sequences, with roughly 46% found just once. Sequencing was carried out using blood. All receptors derive from a man at least 80 years old in good health.

The chain uses TRBV4-1 and TRBJ2-7; possible D gene TRBD1, 5 bases. CDR1 is MGHRA, CDR2 YSYEKL, per germline. CDR3 length: 15 amino acids. Trimming removed 0 bases at V and 1 base at J, with 10 bases between. As DNA, the CDR3 is TGCGCCAGCAGCCAAGAATGGAAGGGGTCCTACGAGCAGTACTTC. Amino acids: CASSQEWKGSYEQYF.

This clonotype was picked up a small number of times. CDR3 protein: CASSSGTGGSNYGYTF. The DNA for the CDR3 is TGTGCCAGCAGTTCCGGGACAGGTGGATCAAACTATGGCTACACCTTC. The chain carries TRBV2 and TRBJ1-2; 8 bases map to TRBD1. From germline, CDR1 is SNHLY and CDR2 FYNNEI. V trimming: 5 bases; J trimming: 2 bases; junction bases outside the gene matches: 10. The CDR3 contains 16 residues.

The chain employs TRBV7-2 and TRBJ2-7, with TRBD2 identical over 13 bases. CDR1 and CDR2 (germline): SGHTA, FQGNSA. The CDR3 sequence is 15 residues long. V lost 6 bases, J lost 7 bases, and 9 bases stayed unmatched. CDR3 sequence reads: CASRKGLAGADEQYF. DNA of the CDR3: TGTGCCAGCAGGAAAGGACTAGCGGGAGCTGATGAGCAGTACTTC. Using reference TRBV7-2 and TRBJ2-7 for the parts outside the CDR3, the full variable domain is GAGVSQSPSNKVTEKGKDVELRCDPISGHTALYWYRQSLGQGLEFLIYFQGNSAPDKSGLPSDRFSAERTGGSVSTLTIQRTQQEDSAVYLCASRKGLAGADEQYFGPGTRLTVT.

There are a few counts of this clonotype. The chain recombines TRBV9 with TRBJ2-7; D is perhaps TRBD2 (6 bases). V was cut by 0 bases and J by 0 bases, with 13 bases left in between. The CDR3 consists of 16 residues. Per germline, CDR1 SGDLS and CDR2 YYNGEE. CDR3 loop: CASSVGGGHDSYEQYF. CDR3 nucleotide sequence: TGTGCCAGCAGCGTAGGAGGAGGGCACGACTCCTACGAGCAGTACTTC.

V gene TRBV12-3 or TRBV12-4 combines with J gene TRBJ2-7; 7 nucleotides align to TRBD2. V gave up 5 bases and J gave up 7 bases; unmatched junction bases: 17. The CDR3 totals 16 residues. The CDR3 sequence: CASSGEASGSSDEQYF. As DNA, the CDR3 is TGTGCCAGCAGTGGGGAGGCTAGCGGCTCGAGCGATGAGCAGTACTTC.

This chain joins TRBV19 and TRBJ2-7; 11 bases line up with TRBD2. CDR3 length: 15 residues. CDR1 is LNHDA and CDR2 is SQIVND in the germline V gene (reference sequence). Trimming removed 5 bases from V and 6 bases from J; junction bases left unmatched: 9. The CDR3 DNA sequence: TGTGCCAGTAGTGCCCCTAGCGGGAGGAAAGGCGAGCAGTACTTC. This encodes CASSAPSGRKGEQYF.

The chain uses TRBV15 and TRBJ2-1, with D hard to call. The tail of the sequence fits TRBJ2-7 better, so the J call may be wrong. This CDR3 has 17 amino acids. Germline-derived CDR1 and CDR2 are LNHNV and YYDKDF (reference sequence). The CDR3 DNA follows: TGTGCCACCAGCAGAGACTACGGTGGTGGGAACTACAATGAGCAGTACTTC. Translated: CATSRDYGGGNYNEQYF.

The J gene is TRBJ2-1, the V gene TRBV20-1, with 8 bases that match TRBD2. Germline V gene sequence: CDR1 DFQATT, CDR2 SNEGSKA (reference sequence). There are 14 residues in the CDR3. V lost 4 bases and J lost 2; bases outside the gene matches: 4. The CDR3 DNA sequence: TGCAGTGCTATCCCAGCGGGAGCCTACAATGAGCAGTTCTTC. This codes for CSAIPAGAYNEQFF.

This clonotype has a handful of counts. The chain employs TRBV11-3 and TRBJ2-1; the match to TRBD2 covers 7 bases. CDR1 and CDR2 (germline): SGHNT, YENEEA. CDR3 length: 15 residues. V was pared by 7 bases and J by 8 bases, with 14 bases of the junction left unmatched. CDR3 DNA sequence: TGTGCCAGCAAACGGGGCGGGAGTCGGGATTATGAGCAGTTCTTC. Amino acids: CASKRGGSRDYEQFF.

The chain employs TRBV29-1 and TRBJ2-7; TRBD2 is a possible D gene (6 bases). CDR1 and CDR2 (germline): SQVTM, ANQGSEA. Trimming removed 5 bases from V and 0 bases from J, with 11 bases in between. CDR3 length: 13 amino acids. Written as DNA, the CDR3 is TGCAGCGTTAACGGCGGGGCCTCCTACGAGCAGTACTTC. It is translated as CSVNGGASYEQYF.

As regards this clonotype: Possible read error: a much larger clone is one base away. The chain combines TRBV9 with TRBJ2-1; TRBD2 matches at 8 bases. The CDR3 is made up of 19 amino acids. Germline values: CDR1 SGDLS, CDR2 YYNGEE. V shed 2 bases, J shed 6 bases, and the junction held 19 bases outside the gene matches. The CDR3 DNA is TGTGCCAGCAGCGTCAAGCGGGAGTTGGGCCAAGTAAATGTCAATGAGCAGTTCTTC. Translating it yields CASSVKRELGQVNVNEQFF.

This sequence joins TRBV7-2 and TRBJ2-5; 7 bases agree with TRBD1. The junction had 7 bases not matched to a gene; V was cut back by 2 bases and J by 4 bases. The CDR3 runs 15 residues. Germline CDR1 SGHTA, CDR2 FQGNSA. CDR3 coding DNA: TGTGCCAGCAGCTTACAGACAGGGCGCATAGAGACCCAGTACTTC. It translates to CASSLQTGRIETQYF.

This rearrangement joins TRBV24-1 to TRBJ2-1; TRBD2 is a possible D gene (7 bases). This CDR3 contains 13 residues. Germline lookup yields CDR1 KGHDR and CDR2 SFDVKD. The V end lost 9 bases, the J end lost 8 bases, and 16 bases lay between the germline ends. The CDR3 sequence: CATGGGGRHEQFF. For the CDR3, the DNA is TGTGCCACCGGAGGGGGAGGGCGTCATGAGCAGTTCTTC.

This clonotype came up a few times. The chain recombines TRBV20-1 with TRBJ2-3; D might be TRBD1 or TRBD2, each matching 6 bases. Trimming cost V 6 bases and J 6 bases, with 22 bases left between them. Germline lookup yields CDR1 DFQATT and CDR2 SNEGSKA (reference sequence). CDR3 length: 15 residues. The CDR3 DNA reads as TGCAGTGCCCCCACCGGGGGCGGCCTACTCGATACGCAGTATTTT. Amino acids: CSAPTGGGLLDTQYF.

This clonotype came up many times. V gene TRBV4-1 combines with J gene TRBJ2-4; 11 nucleotides line up with TRBD2. The CDR3 sequence is 18 residues long. Germline CDR1 is MGHRA and CDR2 is YSYEKL. The V segment lost 4 bases and the J segment 8 bases; nucleotides outside the gene matches: 16. The CDR3 nucleotides read TGCGCCAGCAGCCCGAGCCTTAGCGGGAGGGCCGAAGCTTACATTCAGTACTTC. Translating gives CASSPSLSGRAEAYIQYF.

This clonotype was seen ten or more times. The V call is TRBV7-9, the J call TRBJ2-1, with 11 positions matching TRBD2. The germline V gene has CDR1 SEHNR and CDR2 FQNEAQ (reference sequence). Trimming cost V 6 bases and J 8 bases; bases outside gene matches: 6. The CDR3 loop spans 14 amino acids. In nucleotides, the CDR3 is TGTGCCAGCAGGGCGACTAGCGGGAAGGATGAGCAGTTCTTC. It codes for CASRATSGKDEQFF.

Only one count was recorded for this clonotype. The J gene is TRBJ1-6, the V gene TRBV3-1; D gene ambiguous. V was clipped by 2 bases and J by 11 bases, with 10 bases between them. Germline V gives CDR1 LGHDT, CDR2 YNNKEL (reference sequence). The CDR3 loop spans 13 amino acids. The CDR3 reads CASSQKEAAPLHF. CDR3 in DNA: TGTGCCAGCAGCCAAAAGGAAGCAGCACCCCTCCACTTT.

This clonotype is a singleton in its sample. J is TRBJ1-5 and V is TRBV20-1; TRBD1 matches 7 bases. The CDR3 runs 15 residues. Trimming removed 3 bases from V and 3 bases from J; junction bases left unmatched: 8. Germline CDR1 reads DFQATT; CDR2 reads SNEGSKA (reference sequence). The CDR3 loop is CSARRGQTNNQPQHF. CDR3 nucleotides: TGCAGTGCTAGGCGGGGACAGACTAACAATCAGCCCCAGCATTTT.

This clonotype was seen ten or more times. The chain has TRBV20-1 and TRBJ1-1; D unclear. The CDR3 runs 15 residues. V was pared by 0 bases and J by 1 base, with 12 bases between. The germline gives CDR1 DFQATT, CDR2 SNEGSKA (reference sequence). In DNA form, the CDR3 reads TGCAGTGCTAGAGATCCCAGGAGCTCGAACACTGAAGCTTTCTTT. The encoded protein is CSARDPRSSNTEAFF.